This T cell receptor (beta chain) was sequenced for a study of T cell responses to AZD1222 COVID-19 vaccine. General study points: Repertoire sampling was restricted to post-peak T cell response timepoints. Donors in the cohort were predominantly white British and more often female, and clonal diversity was possibly underestimated. Spike-specific TCRs gained breadth and depth after people received two AZD1222 doses. Spike-wide coverage was observed for vaccine-associated CD4 TCRs, with dominant responses at 160-218 and 743-854.

TCRdb's copy holds only in-frame clones and misses some; the assay was immunoSEQ multiplex PCR. The repertoire holds 90,000 to 120,000 clones, with around nine tenths as singletons. As to this clone: Antigen specificity is unknown.

The material was peripheral blood, obtained on day 0 of AZD1222 vaccination. This receptor was obtained from an adult in good health.

The CDR3 sequence is CASSLRQLSSGANVLTF. For the CDR3, the DNA is TGTGCCAGCAGTTTAAGACAGTTGAGCTCTGGGGCCAACGTCCTGACTTTC. This chain uses TRBV27 with TRBJ2-6; maybe TRBD1 (5 bases). CDR3 length equals 17 residues. Trimming shortened V by 2 bases and J by 0 bases, and 11 bases separated the two germline ends. The germline V gene encodes CDR1 MNHEY and CDR2 SMNVEV (reference sequence).